The next 11 T cell receptor beta chains were all read from a single sample in a study of control samples from healthy donors and cancer patients. Profiled with immunoSEQ multiplex PCR; TCRdb holds only in-frame clones, not every one. The sample shows about 120,000 clones, around 88% of them seen only once. Material: blood. Source of these receptors: a man in his forties in good health.

The rearrangement joins TRBV18 to TRBJ1-5; no clear D gene. CDR1 is KGHSH, CDR2 LQKENI, per germline. V shed 2 bases and J shed 0 bases, with 8 bases lying between them. The CDR3 consists of 15 residues. The CDR3 DNA sequence: TGTGCCAGCTCACCATCTAGAAATAGCAATCAGCCCCAGCATTTT. Protein product: CASSPSRNSNQPQHF.

This sequence joins TRBV7-9 and TRBJ2-3; D call uncertain. The V end lost 0 bases, the J end lost 0 bases, and 13 bases lay between the germline ends. The CDR3 loop spans 17 amino acids. The germline V gene encodes CDR1 SEHNR and CDR2 FQNEAQ (reference sequence). CDR3 sequence (DNA): TGTGCCAGCAGCTTAGCTCCAAGAGGCGTTAGCACAGATACGCAGTATTTT. As protein: CASSLAPRGVSTDTQYF.

The chain uses TRBV7-2 and TRBJ1-2, with TRBD1 as a possible D gene (6 bases). Trimming stripped 5 bases from V and 4 bases from J, with 14 bases between. The length of the CDR3 is 14 residues. Germline V gene lookup returns CDR1 SGHTA and CDR2 FQGNSA. The CDR3 coding sequence is TGTGCCAGCAGCACCCAGACAGGATCCTATGGCTACACCTTC. Its translation: CASSTQTGSYGYTF. Using reference TRBV7-2 and TRBJ1-2 for the parts outside the CDR3, the full variable domain is GAGVSQSPSNKVTEKGKDVELRCDPISGHTALYWYRQSLGQGLEFLIYFQGNSAPDKSGLPSDRFSAERTGGSVSTLTIQRTQQEDSAVYLCASSTQTGSYGYTFGSGTRLTVV.

This CDR3 reads CASSQGTGDGNTIYF. The CDR3 DNA follows: TGTGCCAGCAGCCAAGGGACAGGGGATGGGAACACCATATATTTT. The chain employs TRBV4-2 and TRBJ1-3; 9 bases line up with TRBD1. This CDR3 has 15 amino acids. J lost 7 bases, V lost 1 base, and 5 bases had no gene match. In germline, CDR1 is LGHNA, CDR2 YNFKEQ.

The chain recombines TRBV30 with TRBJ1-1, with D possibly being TRBD1 (5 bases). Germline V lookup: CDR1 GTSNPN, CDR2 SVGIG (reference sequence). The germline V and J ends were trimmed by 0 bases and 0 bases, with 5 bases remaining between them. The CDR3 has 13 amino acids. CDR3 in amino acids: CAWSVQVNTEAFF. CDR3 nucleotide sequence: TGTGCCTGGAGTGTACAGGTGAACACTGAAGCTTTCTTT.

The gene calls are TRBV25-1 and TRBJ1-6; 9 nucleotides align to TRBD1. V shed 5 bases and J 10 bases; nucleotides not matched to a gene: 3. Per germline, CDR1 MGHDK and CDR2 SYGVNS. CDR3 length: 13 amino acids. For the CDR3, the DNA is TGTGCCAGCAGTAGGGGACAGGGCTCACCCCTCCACTTT. It specifies CASSRGQGSPLHF.

The chain combines TRBV9 with TRBJ1-2; TRBD1 is a possible D gene (5 bases). Trimming removed 1 base at V and 2 bases at J, with 9 bases between. The CDR3 covers 14 residues. Looked up from germline, CDR1 is SGDLS and CDR2 is YYNGEE. In nucleotides, the CDR3 is TGTGCCAGCAGCGTACTTGAGGGGAACTATGGCTACACCTTC. Protein sequence: CASSVLEGNYGYTF.

The chain has TRBV7-9 and TRBJ1-6, with 7 bases fitting TRBD1. This CDR3 spans 16 amino acids. V shed 1 base and J 7 bases; nucleotides not matched to a gene: 7. Germline CDR1 reads SEHNR; CDR2 reads FQNEAQ (reference sequence). This chain's CDR3 is CASSLGTGAGNSPLHF. In DNA form, the CDR3 reads TGTGCCAGCAGCTTAGGCACAGGGGCGGGAAATTCACCCCTCCACTTT.

The rearrangement joins TRBV28 to TRBJ2-3; TRBD1 might be the D (6 bases). Trimming took 4 bases from V and 1 from J, leaving 12 bases between them. Germline V gene sequence: CDR1 MDHEN, CDR2 SYDVKM. The CDR3 has 15 residues. CDR3 region: CASSSTGRGTDTQYF. The CDR3 DNA follows: TGTGCCAGCAGTTCTACAGGGAGAGGCACAGATACGCAGTATTTT.

The gene calls are TRBV9 and TRBJ2-3; D may match TRBD1 or TRBD2 (5 bases each). Trimming removed 7 bases at V and 2 bases at J, with 8 bases between. The CDR3 consists of 12 residues. Per the germline V gene, CDR1 is SGDLS and CDR2 is YYNGEE. The CDR3 region is CASEGNTDTQYF. DNA of the CDR3: TGTGCCAGCGAGGGGAACACAGATACGCAGTATTTT.

V gene TRBV19 combines with J gene TRBJ2-2, with 7 bases aligning to TRBD2. The CDR3 totals 15 residues. Germline V gene sequence: CDR1 LNHDA, CDR2 SQIVND (reference sequence). V dropped 5 bases and J dropped 2; count of bases not matched to a gene: 5. The CDR3 DNA follows: TGTGCCAGTAGTCCGGGGACTATAAACACCGGGGAGCTGTTTTTT. Its protein product is CASSPGTINTGELFF.